The rows below give T cell receptor beta chains drawn from one sample of a study of control samples from healthy donors and cancer patients. The table came from immunoSEQ multiplex PCR; TCRdb's copy has only in-frame clones and leaves some out. Here the sample spans 400,000 to 500,000 clones, roughly 90% being singletons. Specimen: PBMCs. The receptors originated from a man aged 40-49 years with head and neck cancer. Each CDR3 is given with its conserved first and last residue. A D gene is named only where the DNA matches it firmly. Some rows have no size entry. The others give once, few or many, or a class for an expanded clone.

cdr3_aa: CASSPGTGGTEAFF
cdr3_nt: TGTGCCAGCAGCCCTGGGACAGGGGGCACTGAAGCTTTCTTT
v_call: TRBV5-5
j_call: TRBJ1-1
d_call: TRBD1
clone_size: once

cdr3_aa: CASSPVATRGGVDTQYF
cdr3_nt: TGTGCCAGCAGCCCCGTAGCGACGCGCGGGGGGGTTGATACGCAGTATTTT
v_call: TRBV4-2
j_call: TRBJ2-3
d_call: TRBD2
clone_size: NA

cdr3_aa: CASSWTSGGDRGKWFF
cdr3_nt: TGTGCCAGCAGTTGGACTAGCGGGGGGGACCGGGGTAAATGGTTCTTC
v_call: TRBV6-2/TRBV6-3
j_call: TRBJ2-1
d_call: TRBD2
clone_size: NA

cdr3_aa: CAWNNRAGGYTF
cdr3_nt: TGTGCCTGGAACAACCGGGCCGGTGGCTACACTTTC
v_call: TRBV30
j_call: TRBJ1-2
d_call: NA
clone_size: NA

cdr3_aa: CASSLGGALLEQYF
cdr3_nt: TGTGCCAGCAGCTTGGGTGGGGCTCTACTCGAGCAGTACTTC
v_call: TRBV5-4
j_call: TRBJ2-7
d_call: NA
clone_size: NA

cdr3_aa: CASSTQGASLGTEAFF
cdr3_nt: TGTGCCAGCAGTACTCAGGGGGCTTCTCTGGGCACTGAAGCTTTCTTT
v_call: TRBV5-4
j_call: TRBJ1-1
d_call: TRBD1
clone_size: NA

cdr3_aa: CASSLLVLSGNTIYF
cdr3_nt: TGTGCCAGCAGTTTACTAGTCTTATCTGGAAACACCATATATTTT
v_call: TRBV28
j_call: TRBJ1-3
d_call: NA
clone_size: NA

cdr3_aa: CASSLGWGGLTDTQYF
cdr3_nt: TGTGCCAGCAGCCTAGGTTGGGGGGGCTTGACAGATACGCAGTATTTT
v_call: TRBV5-5
j_call: TRBJ2-3
d_call: NA
clone_size: NA

cdr3_aa: CAWGTGPNQPQHF
cdr3_nt: TGTGCCTGGGGGACAGGGCCTAATCAGCCCCAGCATTTT
v_call: TRBV30
j_call: TRBJ1-5
d_call: TRBD1
clone_size: NA

cdr3_aa: CSVEEAFSGNTIYF
cdr3_nt: TGCAGCGTTGAAGAGGCCTTCTCTGGAAACACCATATATTTT
v_call: TRBV29-1
j_call: TRBJ1-3
d_call: NA
clone_size: NA

cdr3_aa: CASSLDQGDTQYF
cdr3_nt: TGTGCCAGCAGCTTAGACCAAGGAGATACGCAGTATTTT
v_call: TRBV7-8
j_call: TRBJ2-3
d_call: NA
clone_size: NA

cdr3_aa: CASSLGGRLGYTF
cdr3_nt: TGTGCCAGCAGCTTAGGAGGGAGGCTTGGCTACACCTTC
v_call: TRBV7-9
j_call: TRBJ1-2
d_call: NA
clone_size: few

cdr3_aa: CASSRQEPQETQYF
cdr3_nt: TGCGCCAGCAGCCGACAGGAACCCCAAGAGACCCAGTACTTC
v_call: TRBV5-1
j_call: TRBJ2-5
d_call: NA
clone_size: NA

cdr3_aa: CASSLGDSRTDTQYF
cdr3_nt: TGTGCCAGCAGTCTCGGGGACAGCCGCACAGATACGCAGTATTTT
v_call: TRBV6-6
j_call: TRBJ2-3
d_call: TRBD1
clone_size: NA

cdr3_aa: CASSFGDGEAFF
cdr3_nt: TGTGCCAGCAGCTTCGGAGACGGTGAAGCTTTCTTT
v_call: TRBV7-9
j_call: TRBJ1-1
d_call: NA
clone_size: once

cdr3_aa: CASSQESSGRRQETQYF
cdr3_nt: TGCGCCAGCAGCCAAGAATCCAGCGGGAGGAGGCAAGAGACCCAGTACTTC
v_call: TRBV4-1
j_call: TRBJ2-5
d_call: TRBD2
clone_size: NA

cdr3_aa: CAWSGRGTAGYGYTF
cdr3_nt: TGTGCCTGGAGTGGGAGGGGGACGGCGGGTTATGGCTACACCTTC
v_call: TRBV30
j_call: TRBJ1-2
d_call: NA
clone_size: few

cdr3_aa: CASSVGTGMFTNYGYTF
cdr3_nt: TGTGCCAGTAGTGTTGGGACAGGGATGTTTACCAACTATGGCTACACCTTC
v_call: TRBV19
j_call: TRBJ1-2
d_call: TRBD1
clone_size: NA

cdr3_aa: CASSIAGEYGYTF
cdr3_nt: TGTGCCAGTAGTATCGCCGGGGAGTATGGCTACACCTTC
v_call: TRBV19
j_call: TRBJ1-2
d_call: NA
clone_size: NA

cdr3_aa: CASSEKGRSVRSEAFF
cdr3_nt: TGTGCCAGCAGTGAAAAGGGGAGGTCCGTTCGGAGTGAAGCTTTCTTT
v_call: TRBV6-1
j_call: TRBJ1-1
d_call: NA
clone_size: once

cdr3_aa: CAWDEGTDSRYNEQFF
cdr3_nt: TGTGCCTGGGATGAAGGGACTGACAGTCGTTACAATGAGCAGTTCTTC
v_call: TRBV30
j_call: TRBJ2-1
d_call: NA
clone_size: NA

cdr3_aa: CASSPQRVSGGGTQYF
cdr3_nt: TGTGCCAGCAGCCCCCAGAGGGTTAGCGGGGGGGGTACGCAGTATTTT
v_call: TRBV7-2
j_call: TRBJ2-3
d_call: TRBD2
clone_size: once

cdr3_aa: CASTDRGANTGELFF
cdr3_nt: TGTGCCAGCACCGACCGGGGGGCGAACACCGGGGAGCTGTTTTTT
v_call: TRBV11-2
j_call: TRBJ2-2
d_call: TRBD2
clone_size: NA

cdr3_aa: CASSQGQVGAYYGYTF
cdr3_nt: TGCGCCAGCAGCCAAGGACAGGTTGGGGCTTACTATGGCTACACCTTC
v_call: TRBV4-3
j_call: TRBJ1-2
d_call: NA
clone_size: NA

cdr3_aa: CASSVQQNTGELFF
cdr3_nt: TGTGCCAGCAGCGTCCAACAGAACACCGGGGAGCTGTTTTTT
v_call: TRBV9
j_call: TRBJ2-2
d_call: NA
clone_size: NA

cdr3_aa: CATSGARRGPGDEQYF
cdr3_nt: TGTGCCACCAGCGGCGCCAGAAGGGGTCCGGGGGACGAGCAGTACTTC
v_call: TRBV15
j_call: TRBJ2-7
d_call: NA
clone_size: NA

cdr3_aa: CASSPTVYNEQFF
cdr3_nt: TGTGCCAGCAGTCCCACAGTCTACAATGAGCAGTTCTTC
v_call: TRBV6-5
j_call: TRBJ2-1
d_call: NA
clone_size: NA

cdr3_aa: CAWSLLQGAPVNGYTF
cdr3_nt: TGTGCCTGGAGCCTCCTACAGGGGGCGCCGGTCAATGGCTACACCTTC
v_call: TRBV30
j_call: TRBJ1-2
d_call: TRBD1
clone_size: once

cdr3_aa: CASRMREMNTEAFF
cdr3_nt: TGTGCCAGCAGGATGAGGGAAATGAACACTGAAGCTTTCTTT
v_call: TRBV27
j_call: TRBJ1-1
d_call: NA
clone_size: NA

cdr3_aa: CASSESSGPSYEQYF
cdr3_nt: TGTGCCAGCAGCGAGAGTAGCGGGCCCTCCTACGAGCAGTACTTC
v_call: TRBV9
j_call: TRBJ2-7
d_call: TRBD2
clone_size: NA

cdr3_aa: CASSLAGPGGNEQFF
cdr3_nt: TGTGCCAGCAGCTTAGCCGGTCCTGGAGGCAATGAGCAGTTCTTC
v_call: TRBV7-9
j_call: TRBJ2-1
d_call: NA
clone_size: NA

cdr3_aa: CASSPLGTNTEAFF
cdr3_nt: TGTGCCAGCAGCCCGCTGGGAACGAACACTGAAGCTTTCTTT
v_call: TRBV7-2
j_call: TRBJ1-1
d_call: NA
clone_size: NA

cdr3_aa: CSASSQGIQETQYF
cdr3_nt: TGCAGTGCTAGTTCTCAGGGAATTCAAGAGACCCAGTACTTC
v_call: TRBV20-1
j_call: TRBJ2-5
d_call: NA
clone_size: NA

cdr3_aa: CASSWKGQGNTEAFF
cdr3_nt: TGTGCCAGTAGTTGGAAGGGGCAGGGGAACACTGAAGCTTTCTTT
v_call: TRBV19
j_call: TRBJ1-1
d_call: NA
clone_size: NA

cdr3_aa: CASSVGAGATPSTDTQYF
cdr3_nt: TGTGCCAGCAGCGTAGGGGCGGGAGCAACTCCTAGCACAGATACGCAGTATTTT
v_call: TRBV9
j_call: TRBJ2-3
d_call: TRBD2
clone_size: NA

cdr3_aa: CASSSGHPNTEAFF
cdr3_nt: TGTGCCAGCAGCTCGGGACACCCGAACACTGAAGCTTTCTTT
v_call: TRBV7-9
j_call: TRBJ1-1
d_call: NA
clone_size: NA

cdr3_aa: CASSPGTSGISEQYF
cdr3_nt: TGTGCCAGCAGTCCCGGCACTAGCGGGATCTCCGAGCAGTACTTC
v_call: TRBV6-2/TRBV6-3
j_call: TRBJ2-7
d_call: TRBD2
clone_size: NA

cdr3_aa: CAGSLLGGGQGQTQYF
cdr3_nt: TGTGCCGGCAGCTTACTAGGGGGGGGACAGGGGCAGACCCAGTACTTC
v_call: TRBV7-2
j_call: TRBJ2-5
d_call: TRBD1
clone_size: NA

cdr3_aa: CATSDQDRGVNEQYF
cdr3_nt: TGTGCCACCAGTGATCAGGACAGGGGGGTCAACGAGCAGTACTTC
v_call: TRBV24-1
j_call: TRBJ2-7
d_call: TRBD1
clone_size: once

cdr3_aa: CASSDAGGGANYGYTF
cdr3_nt: TGTGCCAGCAGTGACGCCGGGGGAGGGGCGAACTATGGCTACACCTTC
v_call: TRBV6-1
j_call: TRBJ1-2
d_call: NA
clone_size: NA

cdr3_aa: CASSPLAGGTYEQYF
cdr3_nt: TGTGCTAGCAGCCCACTAGCGGGGGGCACCTACGAGCAGTACTTC
v_call: TRBV7-7
j_call: TRBJ2-7
d_call: TRBD2
clone_size: NA

cdr3_aa: CASSLAGGPPYEQYF
cdr3_nt: TGTGCCAGCAGCTTAGCAGGGGGTCCCCCCTACGAGCAGTACTTC
v_call: TRBV7-8
j_call: TRBJ2-7
d_call: NA
clone_size: NA

cdr3_aa: CAWVRTSVLAGPPNEQFF
cdr3_nt: TGTGCCTGGGTCAGGACATCTGTTCTAGCGGGACCCCCCAATGAGCAGTTCTTC
v_call: TRBV30
j_call: TRBJ2-1
d_call: TRBD2
clone_size: NA

cdr3_aa: CAIPGQGDQAFF
cdr3_nt: TGTGCCATCCCTGGACAGGGGGACCAAGCTTTCTTT
v_call: TRBV7-9
j_call: TRBJ1-1
d_call: TRBD1
clone_size: NA

cdr3_aa: CASSLANPPSYEQYF
cdr3_nt: TGTGCCAGCAGCTTAGCTAACCCTCCCTCCTACGAGCAGTACTTC
v_call: TRBV7-6
j_call: TRBJ2-7
d_call: NA
clone_size: NA

cdr3_aa: CASSQGHEQYF
cdr3_nt: TGTGCCAGCAGCCAGGGTCATGAGCAGTACTTC
v_call: TRBV3-1/TRBV3-2
j_call: TRBJ2-7
d_call: NA
clone_size: NA

cdr3_aa: CASSQNRAGGEKLFF
cdr3_nt: TGTGCCAGCAGTCAAAACAGGGCTGGAGGTGAAAAACTGTTTTTT
v_call: TRBV9
j_call: TRBJ1-4
d_call: NA
clone_size: NA

cdr3_aa: CAALGGTGTTYNEQFF
cdr3_nt: TGTGCCGCCCTTGGGGGAACCGGGACTACCTACAATGAGCAGTTCTTC
v_call: TRBV10-3
j_call: TRBJ2-1
d_call: TRBD2
clone_size: NA

cdr3_aa: CASRAGTDAEKLFF
cdr3_nt: TGTGCCAGCAGAGCCGGGACAGATGCTGAAAAACTGTTTTTT
v_call: TRBV7-8
j_call: TRBJ1-4
d_call: TRBD1
clone_size: NA